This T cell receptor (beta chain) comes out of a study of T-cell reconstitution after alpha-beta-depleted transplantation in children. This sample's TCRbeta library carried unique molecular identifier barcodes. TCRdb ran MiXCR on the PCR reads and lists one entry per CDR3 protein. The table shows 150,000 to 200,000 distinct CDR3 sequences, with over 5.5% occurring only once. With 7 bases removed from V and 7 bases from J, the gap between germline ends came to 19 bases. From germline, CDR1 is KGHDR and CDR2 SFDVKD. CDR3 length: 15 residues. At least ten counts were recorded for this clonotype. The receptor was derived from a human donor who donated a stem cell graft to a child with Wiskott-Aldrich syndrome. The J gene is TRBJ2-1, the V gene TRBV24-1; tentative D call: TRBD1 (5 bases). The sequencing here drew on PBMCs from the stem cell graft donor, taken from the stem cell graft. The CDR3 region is CATSEREGDRNEQFF. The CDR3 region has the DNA TGTGCCACCAGCGAAAGGGAAGGGGATCGTAATGAGCAGTTCTTC.